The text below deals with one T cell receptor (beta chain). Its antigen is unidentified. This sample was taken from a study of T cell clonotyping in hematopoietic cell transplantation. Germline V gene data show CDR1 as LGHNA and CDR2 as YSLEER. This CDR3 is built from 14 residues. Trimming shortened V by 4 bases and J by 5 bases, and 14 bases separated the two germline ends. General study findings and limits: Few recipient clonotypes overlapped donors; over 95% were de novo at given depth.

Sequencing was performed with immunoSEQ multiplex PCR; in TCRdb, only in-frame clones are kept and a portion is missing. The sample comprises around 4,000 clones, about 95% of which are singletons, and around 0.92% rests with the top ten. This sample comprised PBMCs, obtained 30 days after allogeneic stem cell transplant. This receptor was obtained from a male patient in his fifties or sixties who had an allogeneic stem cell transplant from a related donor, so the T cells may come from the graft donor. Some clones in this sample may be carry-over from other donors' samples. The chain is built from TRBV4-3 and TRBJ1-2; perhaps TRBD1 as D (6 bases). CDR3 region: CASSPRGGGYGYTF. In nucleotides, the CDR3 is TGCGCCAGCAGCCCCCGAGGGGGGGGTTATGGCTACACCTTC.